The 15 T cell receptor beta chains presented below share a single source sample, sequenced in a study of shared T cell receptors in the human thymus. Produced via immunoSEQ multiplex PCR; TCRdb's table is partial and in-frame only. The data hold 500,000 to 550,000 clones, with around 82% observed a single time. These data also formed part of another study, on human thymus T cells.

The sample was thymocytes. The receptors derive from a boy under two years old with a congenital heart defect.

The rearrangement links TRBV5-1 to TRBJ2-7, with 7 bases matching TRBD1. The J segment lost 5 bases and the V segment lost 0 bases, leaving 11 bases of the junction unmatched. Per germline, CDR1 SGHRS and CDR2 YFSETQ. The CDR3 extends over 16 amino acids. The chain's CDR3 is CASSLGVRGTVNEQYF. The CDR3 nucleotides are TGCGCCAGCAGCTTGGGGGTAAGGGGGACAGTCAACGAGCAGTACTTC.

J is TRBJ1-5 and V is TRBV18, with TRBD1 matching 12 bases. CDR3 length: 17 amino acids. V lost 3 bases to trimming and J lost 6 bases; unmatched junction nucleotides: 9. Germline CDR1 KGHSH, CDR2 LQKENI. CDR3 DNA sequence: TGTGCCAGCTCACCGGGGACAGGGGGCGCGATTTTTCAGCCCCAGCATTTT. This gives the protein CASSPGTGGAIFQPQHF.

This clone was seen a few times. This chain connects TRBV7-2 to TRBJ2-1, with D possibly matching TRBD2 (5 bases). From germline, CDR1 is SGHTA and CDR2 FQGNSA. The CDR3 totals 15 residues. V gave up 5 bases and J gave up 7 bases, with 18 bases separating them. The DNA for the CDR3 is TGTGCCAGCAGCCCCAGCCTCAAACCGGGGAATGAGCAGTTCTTC. Its translation is CASSPSLKPGNEQFF. The variable domain in full, completed from reference TRBV7-2 and TRBJ2-1, reads GAGVSQSPSNKVTEKGKDVELRCDPISGHTALYWYRQSLGQGLEFLIYFQGNSAPDKSGLPSDRFSAERTGGSVSTLTIQRTQQEDSAVYLCASSPSLKPGNEQFFGPGTRLTVL.

A note on this clone: One end of the junction fails to match germline, which may point to a read error. The genes are TRBV7-7 and TRBJ2-6; 8 nucleotides line up with TRBD1. Germline V gene sequence: CDR1 SSHAT, CDR2 FNYEAQ (reference sequence). This CDR3 comprises 19 residues. CDR3: CASSSWTGLPFSGANVLTF. CDR3 nucleotide sequence: TGTGCTAGCAGCTCCTGGACAGGGTTACCCTTTTCCGGGGCCAACGTCCTGACTTTC.

This rearrangement joins TRBV4-3 to TRBJ2-5, with D possibly TRBD2 on 5 matching bases. With 0 bases removed from V and 3 bases from J, the gap between germline ends came to 11 bases. The germline gives CDR1 LGHNA, CDR2 YSLEER. The CDR3 extends over 15 amino acids. CDR3 sequence (DNA): TGCGCCAGCAGCCAAGAACGCCTAGCAGAAGAGACCCAGTACTTC. Encoded protein: CASSQERLAEETQYF.

The rearrangement joins TRBV10-3 to TRBJ1-4, with D unresolved. Trimming shortened V by 11 bases and J by 2 bases, and 24 bases separated the two germline ends. Germline V CDR1 and CDR2: ENHRY, SYGVKD. The CDR3 extends over 17 amino acids. The CDR3 DNA is TGTGCCTCCCGGGAGGGCCATCCGTTTGCCACTAATGAAAAACTGTTTTTT. Its translation is CASREGHPFATNEKLFF.

With respect to this clone: Other DNA sequences of this sample code for an identical CDR3. This rearrangement joins TRBV30 to TRBJ2-7, with 10 bases identical to TRBD2. The germline CDR1 and CDR2 sequences are GTSNPN and SVGIG (reference sequence). This CDR3 has 14 residues. After removal of 1 base from V and 1 base from J, the junction contained 1 base not matched to a gene. CDR3 sequence reads: CAWSGTSGSYEQYF. As DNA, the CDR3 is TGTGCCTGGAGTGGGACTAGCGGTTCCTACGAGCAGTACTTC. Full variable domain (remainder filled in from reference TRBV30 and TRBJ2-7): SQTIHQWPATLVQPVGSPLSLECTVEGTSNPNLYWYRQAAGRGLQLLFYSVGIGQISSEVPQNLSASRPQDRQFILSSKKLLLSDSGFYLCAWSGTSGSYEQYFGPGTRLTVT.

The chain has TRBV20-1 and TRBJ2-3; tentative D call: TRBD1 (6 bases). CDR1 and CDR2 (germline): DFQATT, SNEGSKA (reference sequence). The length of the CDR3 is 11 residues. The ends were cut back, 3 bases at V and 10 bases at J, with 11 bases in the middle. The CDR3 spells CSARAGASQYF. DNA of the CDR3: TGCAGTGCTAGGGCAGGGGCATCGCAGTATTTT.

The V and J genes are TRBV6-5 and TRBJ2-2; D not certain. Per the germline V gene, CDR1 is MNHEY and CDR2 is SVGAGI. The CDR3 is 13 residues long. Deletions cut 3 bases from V and 3 bases from J, with 5 bases between. The CDR3 region is CASSYTDTGELFF. CDR3 sequence (DNA): TGTGCCAGCAGTTATACGGACACCGGGGAGCTGTTTTTT.

In nucleotides, the CDR3 is TGTGCCAGCAGTGATCCGGGATATGGCTACACCTTC. This codes for CASSDPGYGYTF. This sequence joins TRBV2 and TRBJ1-2; D remains ambiguous. The germline CDR1 and CDR2 sequences are SNHLY and FYNNEI. The CDR3 has 12 residues. The V gene lost 3 bases and the J gene lost 5 bases, with 7 bases spanning the gap.

This chain connects TRBV25-1 to TRBJ2-5, with 7 bases identical to TRBD2. The trim removed 6 bases at V and 5 bases at J, leaving 3 bases unmatched. This CDR3 has 12 amino acids. Per the germline V gene, CDR1 is MGHDK and CDR2 is SYGVNS. The CDR3 DNA reads as TGTGCCAGCAGGGGAGCGGGGGAGACCCAGTACTTC. Translation: CASRGAGETQYF.

V is TRBV11-2 and J is TRBJ2-3; TRBD1 matches at 7 bases. The CDR3 is 18 amino acids. J lost 1 base, V lost 4 bases, and 14 bases had no gene match. Germline CDR1 and CDR2: SGHAT and FQNNGV. CDR3 nucleotide sequence: TGTGCCAGCAGCTCAGAAGAATACAGGGGTGGTGGCACAGATACGCAGTATTTT. Translated, it gives CASSSEEYRGGGTDTQYF. Looking up the rest from reference TRBV11-2 and TRBJ2-3 gives the full variable domain: EAGVAQSPRYKIIEKRQSVAFWCNPISGHATLYWYQQILGQGPKLLIQFQNNGVVDDSQLPKDRFSAERLKGVDSTLKIQPAKLEDSAVYLCASSSEEYRGGGTDTQYFGPGTRLTVL.

This sequence joins TRBV4-1 and TRBJ2-3, with TRBD2 identical over 7 bases. Trimming took 4 bases from V and 5 from J; bases not matched to a gene: 15. Germline V lookup: CDR1 MGHRA, CDR2 YSYEKL. This CDR3 contains 17 residues. CDR3 loop: CASSLVVGAGDLDTQYF. CDR3 in DNA: TGCGCCAGCAGCCTGGTGGTTGGGGCGGGAGATTTAGATACGCAGTATTTT.

The chain has TRBV11-3 and TRBJ2-2; D call uncertain. V was trimmed by 5 bases and J by 7 bases, leaving 20 bases between them. CDR3 length equals 16 residues. Per the germline V gene, CDR1 is SGHNT and CDR2 is YENEEA. DNA of the CDR3: TGTGCCAGCAGCGACCTTGGGCAGGCCCGTAACGGGGAGCTGTTTTTT. This sequence encodes CASSDLGQARNGELFF.

The chain combines TRBV29-1 with TRBJ2-7, with TRBD2 identical over 9 bases. The CDR3 extends over 16 amino acids. CDR1 is SQVTM, CDR2 ANQGSEA, per germline. The junction had 17 bases not matched to a gene; V was cut back by 5 bases and J by 6 bases. The CDR3 here is CSVSPSRRLAVAEQYF. The CDR3 DNA follows: TGCAGCGTTTCCCCAAGCCGCCGACTAGCGGTCGCCGAGCAGTACTTC.